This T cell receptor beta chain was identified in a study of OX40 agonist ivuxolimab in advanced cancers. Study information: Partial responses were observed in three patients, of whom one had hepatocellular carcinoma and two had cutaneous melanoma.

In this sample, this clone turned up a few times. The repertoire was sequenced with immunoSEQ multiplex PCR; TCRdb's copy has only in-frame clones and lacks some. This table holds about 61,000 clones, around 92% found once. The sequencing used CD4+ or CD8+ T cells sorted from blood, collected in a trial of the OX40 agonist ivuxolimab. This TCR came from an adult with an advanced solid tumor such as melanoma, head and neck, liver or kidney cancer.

The CDR3 loop is CAWRKTGLSSGANVLTF. The CDR3 DNA follows: TGTGCCTGGAGAAAGACAGGGTTGAGCTCTGGGGCCAACGTCCTGACTTTC. This rearrangement joins TRBV30 to TRBJ2-6; 7 positions agree with TRBD1. Germline values: CDR1 GTSNPN, CDR2 SVGIG (reference sequence). The CDR3 is 17 amino acids. Trimming removed 3 bases from V and 0 bases from J; junction bases left unmatched: 8.